This TCR beta chain derives from a study of cytomegalovirus exposure and HLA in healthy donors (dated by TCRdb to about 2017). Turning to the overall study: According to a later analysis, the 100 to 150 validation repertoires were produced on the same platform as the roughly 700 repertoires of the first cohort. The study was designed to test whether signatures of past pathogen exposure could be identified by cataloging public T cell receptors. In addition to the first cohort of 666 subjects, a separate validation cohort of approximately 110 different subjects was used. High-throughput TCR immunosequencing, statistical association of individual TCRs with disease status, and machine learning were combined to predict cytomegalovirus infection status. The full study reports these points: All 120 or so repertoires were used to score co-occurrence in the validation cohort in a later analysis, because that analysis had no HLA typing for the cohort. Cytomegalovirus status was reported to be diagnosed by the classifier with high specificity and sensitivity in both the original and validation cohorts. A later analysis found that TCRs clustered in the first cohort also tended to co-occur in the 120 validation repertoires, with approximately 94% of cluster scores above 0. According to the authors, the approach could potentially be generalized to other disease states and immunological phenotypes. A few of the identified cytomegalovirus-associated TCR beta chains were confirmed in vitro to be specific for cytomegalovirus antigens. In the study, around 160 TCR beta chains were listed as associated with cytomegalovirus. Across donors, most TCR sequences were observed very rarely, whereas some public TCRs were present in many individuals.

Including cysteine and phenylalanine, the CDR3 has 16 amino acids. Only the CDR3 region is kept as DNA, spanning 48 bases read in frame from base 1. The germline ends are 20 bases apart after V is trimmed by 4 bases and J by 5 bases. The germline V gene (reference sequence) gives CDR1 as SEHNR and CDR2 as FQNEAQ. Separate from the roughly 650-subject first cohort, the validation cohort of around 130 subjects was the group to which the donors belonged. The library was obtained by the immunoSEQ multiplex PCR assay. The paper's processing steps were these. A statistical classification framework was built for diagnosing cytomegalovirus status from the catalog of TCR beta chain sequences. TCRdb retrieved this table from immuneACCESS and kept in-frame rearrangements only. Not all clones are present; in checked studies, unresolved V genes account for under half, and no reason is known for the remainder. V, J and clone size are those of that table, while D and trimming were read from the DNA. Recorded for this sample are some 250,000 clones; roughly 87% of them occurred a single time. The ten largest account for under 4% of the sample.

As for this clone: What antigen it recognizes has not been identified. Base quality data are lacking; no much larger clone is found one base away.

The receptor's source is a young woman in good health and CMV-seronegative. The chain joins TRBV7-9 to TRBJ1-1; the D region possibly corresponds to TRBD1 (5 bases align). Source material: PBMCs. The CDR3 protein: CASSSGEEWRRTEAFF. The base sequence is TGTGCCAGCAGCTCGGGGGAGGAATGGAGACGGACTGAAGCTTTCTTT.